The 5 T cell receptor beta chains reported below all come from one sample, sequenced in a study of blood T cell repertoires in COVID-19 (dated by TCRdb to about 2020). Preparation of the library involved the immunoSEQ multiplex PCR assay. Drawn from immuneACCESS, this table holds only the in-frame rearrangements with V and J called that TCRdb kept. Clones are partly lost; checked studies trace under half to an unresolved V gene and leave the rest unexplained. A total of about 200,000 clones appear in this sample, roughly 82% of them only once. The ten biggest clones cover 13% of the sample. Sequencing used peripheral blood. These receptor sequences come from a human donor in a cohort sampled during active COVID-19.

As regards this clone: This specimen includes other DNA sequences encoding the same CDR3. The chain has TRBV5-1 and TRBJ2-3; D unclear. The germline CDR1 and CDR2 sequences are SGHRS and YFSETQ. V lost 2 bases and J 3 bases, leaving 4 bases between the germline ends. The CDR3 extends over 12 amino acids. As DNA, the CDR3 is TGCGCCAGCAGCTTAGCTACAGATACGCAGTATTTT. Encoded protein: CASSLATDTQYF. Full variable domain (outside the CDR3, taken from reference TRBV5-1 and TRBJ2-3): KAGVTQTPRYLIKTRGQQVTLSCSPISGHRSVSWYQQTPGQGLQFLFEYFSETQRNKGNFPGRFSGRQFSNSRSEMNVSTLELGDSALYLCASSLATDTQYFGPGTRLTVL.

V and J are TRBV12-5 and TRBJ2-1; 13 bases line up with TRBD2. Germline lookup yields CDR1 LGHNT and CDR2 FRNRAP. The CDR3 extends over 18 amino acids. The trim removed 2 bases at V and 9 bases at J, leaving 13 bases unmatched. The CDR3 DNA follows: TGTGCTAGTGGTTTGCCGCCTTATAGGACTAGCGGGAGATCTGAGCAGTTCTTC. As protein: CASGLPPYRTSGRSEQFF.

The chain has TRBV6-5 and TRBJ2-2; D perhaps matches TRBD1 (6 bases). Germline V gene data show CDR1 as MNHEY and CDR2 as SVGAGI. V was shortened by 2 bases and J by 4 bases, with 11 bases between the two germline ends. This CDR3 has 15 residues. The CDR3 reads CASSYQGTVTGELFF. In DNA form, the CDR3 reads TGTGCCAGCAGTTACCAGGGGACGGTCACCGGGGAGCTGTTTTTT.

The genes are TRBV9 and TRBJ2-5; 8 positions match TRBD2. CDR3 size: 17 residues. Germline V gene lookup returns CDR1 SGDLS and CDR2 YYNGEE. The V and J ends lost 1 base and 4 bases, in that order; junction bases with no gene match: 12. Here the CDR3 DNA reads TGTGCCAGCAGCGTAAACCCGAAACGGGGGGGTCGAGAGACCCAGTACTTC. It yields the protein CASSVNPKRGGRETQYF.

The chain is built from TRBV5-1 and TRBJ2-7; tentative D call: TRBD2 (6 bases). The length of the CDR3 is 16 residues. V dropped 0 bases and J dropped 3 bases, with 16 bases sitting between them. In germline, CDR1 is SGHRS, CDR2 YFSETQ. The CDR3 DNA follows: TGCGCCAGCAGCTTGGTATCTCCTGCGGGAAGCTACGAGCAGTACTTC. Its protein is CASSLVSPAGSYEQYF.